These 6 T cell receptor beta chains were all obtained from the same sample, sequenced in a study of blood T cell repertoires in COVID-19. Profiled with immunoSEQ multiplex PCR; TCRdb holds only in-frame clones, not every one. The sample shows roughly 340,000 clones, around nine tenths of them seen only once. Sequencing was performed on peripheral blood. Receptor source: a woman aged 70-85 years with COVID-19, enrolled during active disease.

The chain combines TRBV11-2 with TRBJ1-4; the D is unclear. Deletions cut 1 base from V and 6 bases from J, with 15 bases between. The CDR3 runs to 16 residues. The germline gives CDR1 SGHAT, CDR2 FQNNGV. The CDR3 loop reads CASSLGQTVTDEKLFF. The CDR3 nucleotides read TGTGCCAGCAGCTTAGGGCAAACAGTGACGGATGAAAAACTGTTTTTT. The full variable domain, completed using reference TRBV11-2 and TRBJ1-4, is EAGVAQSPRYKIIEKRQSVAFWCNPISGHATLYWYQQILGQGPKLLIQFQNNGVVDDSQLPKDRFSAERLKGVDSTLKIQPAKLEDSAVYLCASSLGQTVTDEKLFFGSGTQLSVL.

The V gene is TRBV7-2, the J gene TRBJ1-2; TRBD1 is a possible D gene (6 bases). V gave up 5 bases and J gave up 8 bases, with 15 bases separating them. The CDR3 is 13 residues long. Per the germline V gene, CDR1 is SGHTA and CDR2 is FQGNSA. Here the CDR3 reads CASSKVDRYGYTF. In DNA form, the CDR3 reads TGTGCCAGCAGCAAAGTCGACAGGTACGGCTACACCTTC.

The V call is TRBV7-3, the J call TRBJ2-1; TRBD2 matches at 10 bases. The CDR3 totals 15 residues. Germline V gene sequence: CDR1 SGHTA, CDR2 FQGTGA. V lost 3 bases, J lost 10 bases, and 9 bases stayed unmatched. The CDR3 region is CASSFSGGAGREQFF. The CDR3 coding sequence is TGTGCCAGCAGCTTCAGCGGGGGGGCCGGGAGAGAGCAGTTCTTC.

This rearrangement joins TRBV5-1 to TRBJ1-2; 8 nucleotides line up with TRBD1. This CDR3 spans 13 amino acids. V shed 6 bases and J 8 bases; nucleotides not matched to a gene: 9. The V gene's germline CDR1 is SGHRS and CDR2 YFSETQ. As DNA, the CDR3 is TGCGCCAGCACACTCCAGGGGGCGGACGGCTACACCTTC. It specifies CASTLQGADGYTF.

V is TRBV6-5 and J is TRBJ1-2; 10 bases line up with TRBD1. CDR3 size: 16 residues. Trimming removed 3 bases from V and 8 bases from J; junction bases left unmatched: 12. Germline CDR1 is MNHEY and CDR2 is SVGAGI. CDR3 sequence reads: CASSYLGDRGVQGYTF. As DNA, the CDR3 is TGTGCCAGCAGTTATCTTGGGGACAGGGGAGTTCAAGGCTACACCTTC.

The rearrangement joins TRBV27 to TRBJ1-3; TRBD1 is a possible D gene (5 bases). CDR1 and CDR2 (germline): MNHEY, SMNVEV (reference sequence). V was trimmed by 1 base and J by 1 base, leaving 14 bases between them. This CDR3 spans 17 amino acids. The CDR3 DNA reads TGTGCCAGCAGTTTATGGTTAGGGGCTTCGTCTGGAAACACCATATATTTT. The encoded protein is CASSLWLGASSGNTIYF.